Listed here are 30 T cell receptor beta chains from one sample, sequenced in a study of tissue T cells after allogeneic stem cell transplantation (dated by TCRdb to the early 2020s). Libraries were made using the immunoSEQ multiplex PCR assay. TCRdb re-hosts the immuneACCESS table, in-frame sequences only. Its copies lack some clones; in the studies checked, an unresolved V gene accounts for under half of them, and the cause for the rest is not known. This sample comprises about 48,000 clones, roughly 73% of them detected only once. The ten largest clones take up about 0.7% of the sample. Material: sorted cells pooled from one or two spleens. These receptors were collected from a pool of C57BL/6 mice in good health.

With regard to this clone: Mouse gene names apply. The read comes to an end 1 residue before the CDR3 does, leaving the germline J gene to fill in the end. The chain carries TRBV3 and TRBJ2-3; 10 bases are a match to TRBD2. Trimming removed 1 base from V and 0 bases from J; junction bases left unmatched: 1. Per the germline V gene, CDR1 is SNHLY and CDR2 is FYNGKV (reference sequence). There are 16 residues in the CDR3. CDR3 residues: CASSLVLGGSAETLYF. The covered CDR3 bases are TGTGCCAGCAGCTTAGTACTGGGGGGGAGTGCAGAAACGCTGTAT.

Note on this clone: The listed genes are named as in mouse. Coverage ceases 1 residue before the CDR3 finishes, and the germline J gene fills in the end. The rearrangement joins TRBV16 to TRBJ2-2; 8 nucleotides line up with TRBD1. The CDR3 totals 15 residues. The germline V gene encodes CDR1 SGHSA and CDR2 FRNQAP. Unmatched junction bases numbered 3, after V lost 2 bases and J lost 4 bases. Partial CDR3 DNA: TGTGCAAGCAGCTTACCCAGGGGGCGCACCGGGCAGCTCTAC. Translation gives CASSLPRGRTGQLY. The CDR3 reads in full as CASSLPRGRTGQLYF.

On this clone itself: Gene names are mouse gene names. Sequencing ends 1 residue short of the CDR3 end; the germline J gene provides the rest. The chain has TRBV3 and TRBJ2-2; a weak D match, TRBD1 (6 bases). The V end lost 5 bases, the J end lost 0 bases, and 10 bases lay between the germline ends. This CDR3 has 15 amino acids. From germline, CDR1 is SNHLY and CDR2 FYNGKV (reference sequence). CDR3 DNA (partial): TGTGCCAGCAGCGACAGGAGGGCAAACACCGGGCAGCTCTAC. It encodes CASSDRRANTGQLY. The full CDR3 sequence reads CASSDRRANTGQLYF.

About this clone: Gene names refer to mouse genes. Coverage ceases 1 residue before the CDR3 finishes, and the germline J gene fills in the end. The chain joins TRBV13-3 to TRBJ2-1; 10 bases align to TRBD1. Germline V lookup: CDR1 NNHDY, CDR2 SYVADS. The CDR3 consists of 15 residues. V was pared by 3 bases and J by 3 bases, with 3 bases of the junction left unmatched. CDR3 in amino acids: CASSGRDRGYAEQFF. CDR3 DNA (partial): TGTGCCAGCAGTGGCCGGGACAGGGGCTATGCTGAGCAGTTC.

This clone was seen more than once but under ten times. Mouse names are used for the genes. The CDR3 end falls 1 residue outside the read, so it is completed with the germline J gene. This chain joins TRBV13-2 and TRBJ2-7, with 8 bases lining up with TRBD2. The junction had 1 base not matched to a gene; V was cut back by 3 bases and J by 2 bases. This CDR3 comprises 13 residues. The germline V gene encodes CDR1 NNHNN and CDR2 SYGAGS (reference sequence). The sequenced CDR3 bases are TGTGCCAGCGGTGGCTGGGGGGCCTATGAACAGTAC. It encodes CASGGWGAYEQY. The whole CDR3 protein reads CASGGWGAYEQYF.

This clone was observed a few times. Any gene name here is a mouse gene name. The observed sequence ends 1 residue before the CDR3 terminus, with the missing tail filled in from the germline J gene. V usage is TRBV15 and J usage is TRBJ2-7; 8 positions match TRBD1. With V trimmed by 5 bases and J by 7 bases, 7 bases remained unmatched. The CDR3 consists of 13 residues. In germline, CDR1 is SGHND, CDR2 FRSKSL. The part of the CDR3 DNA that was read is TGTGCCAGCAGTCGGACAGGGACGAGGGAACAGTAC. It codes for CASSRTGTREQY. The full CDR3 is CASSRTGTREQYF.

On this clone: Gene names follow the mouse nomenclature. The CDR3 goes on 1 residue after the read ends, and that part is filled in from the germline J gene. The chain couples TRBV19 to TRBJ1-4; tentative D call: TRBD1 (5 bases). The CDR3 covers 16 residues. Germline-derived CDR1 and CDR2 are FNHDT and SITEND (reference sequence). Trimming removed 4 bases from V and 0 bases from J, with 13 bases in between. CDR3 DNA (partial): TGTGCCAGCAGTGGCCGGGGCCCCTTTTCCAACGAAAGATTATTT. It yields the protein CASSGRGPFSNERLF. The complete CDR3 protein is CASSGRGPFSNERLFF.

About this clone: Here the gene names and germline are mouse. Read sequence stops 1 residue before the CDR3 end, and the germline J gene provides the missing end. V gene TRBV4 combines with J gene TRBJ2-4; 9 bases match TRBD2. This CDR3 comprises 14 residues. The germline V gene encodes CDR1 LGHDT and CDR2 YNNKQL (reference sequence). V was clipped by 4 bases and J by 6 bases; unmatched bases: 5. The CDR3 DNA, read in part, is TGTGCCAGCAGCTCCCTCGACTGGGGGAACACCTTGTAC. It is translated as CASSSLDWGNTLY. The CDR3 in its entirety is CASSSLDWGNTLYF.

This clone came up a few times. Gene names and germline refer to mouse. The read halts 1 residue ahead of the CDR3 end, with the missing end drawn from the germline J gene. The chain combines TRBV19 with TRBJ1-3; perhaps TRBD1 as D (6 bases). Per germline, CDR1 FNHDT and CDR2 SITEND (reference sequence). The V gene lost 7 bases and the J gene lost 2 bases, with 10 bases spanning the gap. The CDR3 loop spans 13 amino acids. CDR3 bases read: TGTGCCAGCCTAGCAGGGGCTGGAAATACGCTCTAT. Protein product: CASLAGAGNTLY. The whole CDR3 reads CASLAGAGNTLYF.

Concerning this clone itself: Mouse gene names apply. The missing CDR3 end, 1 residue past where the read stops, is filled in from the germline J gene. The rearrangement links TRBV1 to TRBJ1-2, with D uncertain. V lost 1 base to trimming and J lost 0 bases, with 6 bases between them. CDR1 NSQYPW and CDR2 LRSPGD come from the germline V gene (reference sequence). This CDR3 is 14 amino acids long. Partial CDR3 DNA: TGCACCTGCAGTGCAGTGCATCCAAACTCCGACTACACC. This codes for CTCSAVHPNSDYT. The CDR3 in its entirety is CTCSAVHPNSDYTF.

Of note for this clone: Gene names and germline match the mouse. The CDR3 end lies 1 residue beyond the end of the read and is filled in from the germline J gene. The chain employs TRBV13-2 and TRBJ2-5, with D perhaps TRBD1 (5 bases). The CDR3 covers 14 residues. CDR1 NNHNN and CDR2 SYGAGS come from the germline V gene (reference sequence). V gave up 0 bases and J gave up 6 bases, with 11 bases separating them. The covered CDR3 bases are TGTGCCAGCGGTGATGCAGCAGGGATGGACACCCAGTAC. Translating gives CASGDAAGMDTQY. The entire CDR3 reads CASGDAAGMDTQYF.

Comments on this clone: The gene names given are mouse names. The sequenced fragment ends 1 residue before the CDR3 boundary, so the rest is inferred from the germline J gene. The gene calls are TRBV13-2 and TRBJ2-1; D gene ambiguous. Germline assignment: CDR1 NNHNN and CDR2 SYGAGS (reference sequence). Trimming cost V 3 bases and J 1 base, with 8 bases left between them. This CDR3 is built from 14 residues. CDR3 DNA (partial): TGTGCCAGCGGTGGGGGTCTAAACTATGCTGAGCAGTTC. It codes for CASGGGLNYAEQF. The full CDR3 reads CASGGGLNYAEQFF.

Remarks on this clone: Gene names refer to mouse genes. CDR3 residues: CAWSLGYQNTLYF. CDR3 bases read: TGTGCCTGGAGTCTGGGTTATCAAAACACCTTGTAC. The chain links TRBV31 to TRBJ2-4; unclear D gene. Read coverage stops 1 residue before the CDR3 terminus; the germline J gene supplies the remainder. V lost 0 bases, J lost 2 bases, and 6 bases lay in between. This CDR3 region has 13 residues. CDR1 is GKSSPN, CDR2 SITVG, per germline.

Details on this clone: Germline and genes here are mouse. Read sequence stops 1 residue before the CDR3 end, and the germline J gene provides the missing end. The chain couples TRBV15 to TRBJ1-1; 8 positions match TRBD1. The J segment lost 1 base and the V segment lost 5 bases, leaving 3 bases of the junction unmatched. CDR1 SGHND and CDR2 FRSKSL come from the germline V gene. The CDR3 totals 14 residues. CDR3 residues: CASSPGTGNTEVFF. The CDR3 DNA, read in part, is TGTGCCAGCAGTCCCGGGACAGGGAACACAGAAGTCTTC.

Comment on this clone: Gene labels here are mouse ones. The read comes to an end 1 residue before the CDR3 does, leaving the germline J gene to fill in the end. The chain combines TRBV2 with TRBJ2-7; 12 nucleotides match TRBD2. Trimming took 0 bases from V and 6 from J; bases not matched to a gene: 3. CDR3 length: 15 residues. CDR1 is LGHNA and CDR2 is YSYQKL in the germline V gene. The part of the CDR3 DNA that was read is TGTGCCAGCAGCCAAGAAGGGACTGGGGGGATTGAACAGTAC. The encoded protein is CASSQEGTGGIEQY. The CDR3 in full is CASSQEGTGGIEQYF.

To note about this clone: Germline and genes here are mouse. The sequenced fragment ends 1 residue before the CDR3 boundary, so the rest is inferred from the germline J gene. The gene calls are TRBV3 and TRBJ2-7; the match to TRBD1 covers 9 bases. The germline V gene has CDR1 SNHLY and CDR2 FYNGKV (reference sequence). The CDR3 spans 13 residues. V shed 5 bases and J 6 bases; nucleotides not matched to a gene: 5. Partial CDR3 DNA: TGTGCCAGCAGCCCGACAGGGGGGAGTGAACAGTAC. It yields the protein CASSPTGGSEQY. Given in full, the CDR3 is CASSPTGGSEQYF.

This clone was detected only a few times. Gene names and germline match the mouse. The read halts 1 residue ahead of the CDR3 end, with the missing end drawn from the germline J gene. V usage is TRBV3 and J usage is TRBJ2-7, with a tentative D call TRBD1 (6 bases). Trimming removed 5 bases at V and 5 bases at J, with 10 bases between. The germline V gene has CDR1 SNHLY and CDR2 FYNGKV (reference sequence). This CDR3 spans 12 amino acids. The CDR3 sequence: CASSRTDDEQYF. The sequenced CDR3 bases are TGTGCCAGCAGCCGGACAGATGATGAACAGTAC. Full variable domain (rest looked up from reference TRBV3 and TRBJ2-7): GPKVLQIPSHQIIDMGQMVTLNCDPVSNHLYFYWYKQILGQQMEFLVNFYNGKVMEKSKLFKDQFSVERPDGSYFTLKIQPTALEDSAVYFCASSRTDDEQYFGPGTRLTVL.

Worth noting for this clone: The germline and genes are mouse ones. CDR3 sequence: CSSSQSKGDYAEQFF. Partial CDR3 DNA: TGCTCCAGCAGTCAATCGAAGGGGGACTATGCTGAGCAGTTC. The chain joins TRBV23 to TRBJ2-1; TRBD1 was called by the table and not checked on the DNA. The CDR3 end lies 1 residue beyond the end of the read and is filled in from the germline J gene. Germline CDR1 KGHTA, CDR2 FQNQQP. This CDR3 comprises 15 residues.

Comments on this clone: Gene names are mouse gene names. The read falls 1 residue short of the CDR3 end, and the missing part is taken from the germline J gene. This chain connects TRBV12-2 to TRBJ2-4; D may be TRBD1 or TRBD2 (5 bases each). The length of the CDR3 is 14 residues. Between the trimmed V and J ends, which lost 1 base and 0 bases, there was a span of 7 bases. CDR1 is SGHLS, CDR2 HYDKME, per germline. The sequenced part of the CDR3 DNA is TGTGCCAGCTCTCTGGGGGTTAGTCAAAACACCTTGTAC. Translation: CASSLGVSQNTLY. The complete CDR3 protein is CASSLGVSQNTLYF.

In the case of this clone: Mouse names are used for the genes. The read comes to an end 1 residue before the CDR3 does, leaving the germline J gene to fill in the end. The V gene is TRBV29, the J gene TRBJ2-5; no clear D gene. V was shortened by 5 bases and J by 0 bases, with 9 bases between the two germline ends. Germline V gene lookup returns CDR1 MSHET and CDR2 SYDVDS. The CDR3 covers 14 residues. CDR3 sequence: CASSPGLNQDTQYF. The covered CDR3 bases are TGTGCTAGCAGTCCGGGTCTTAACCAAGACACCCAGTAC.

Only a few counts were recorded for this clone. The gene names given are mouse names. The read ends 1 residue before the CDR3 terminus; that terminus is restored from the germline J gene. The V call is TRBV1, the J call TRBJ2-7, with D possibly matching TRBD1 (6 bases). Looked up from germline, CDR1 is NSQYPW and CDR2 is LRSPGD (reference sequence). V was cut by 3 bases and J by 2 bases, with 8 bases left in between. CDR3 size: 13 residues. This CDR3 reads CTCSAGTTYEQYF. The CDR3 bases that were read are TGCACCTGCAGTGCGGGGACAACCTATGAACAGTAC.

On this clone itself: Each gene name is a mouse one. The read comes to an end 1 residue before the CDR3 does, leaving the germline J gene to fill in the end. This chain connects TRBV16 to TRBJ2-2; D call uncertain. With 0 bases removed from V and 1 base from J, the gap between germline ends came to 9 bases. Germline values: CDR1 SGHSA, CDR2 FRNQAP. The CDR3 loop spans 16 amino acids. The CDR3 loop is CASSLDRRENTGQLYF. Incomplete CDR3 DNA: TGTGCAAGCAGCTTAGATCGGCGGGAAAACACCGGGCAGCTCTAC.

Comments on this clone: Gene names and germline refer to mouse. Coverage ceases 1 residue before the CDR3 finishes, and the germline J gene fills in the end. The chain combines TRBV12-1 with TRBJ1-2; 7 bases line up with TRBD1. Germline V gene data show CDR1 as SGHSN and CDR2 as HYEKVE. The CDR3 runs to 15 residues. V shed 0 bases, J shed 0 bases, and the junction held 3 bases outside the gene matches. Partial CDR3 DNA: TGTGCCAGCTCTCTCCGGGACAGTGCAAACTCCGACTACACC. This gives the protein CASSLRDSANSDYT. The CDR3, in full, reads CASSLRDSANSDYTF.

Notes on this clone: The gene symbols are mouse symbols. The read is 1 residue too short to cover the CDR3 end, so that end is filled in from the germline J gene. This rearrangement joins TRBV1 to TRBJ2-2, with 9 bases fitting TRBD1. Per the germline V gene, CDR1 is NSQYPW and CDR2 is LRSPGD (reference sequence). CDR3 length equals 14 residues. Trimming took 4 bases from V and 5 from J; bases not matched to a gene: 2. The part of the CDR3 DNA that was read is TGCACCTGCAGTGTAGACAGGGGGACCGGGCAGCTCTAC. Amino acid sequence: CTCSVDRGTGQLY. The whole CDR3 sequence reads CTCSVDRGTGQLYF.

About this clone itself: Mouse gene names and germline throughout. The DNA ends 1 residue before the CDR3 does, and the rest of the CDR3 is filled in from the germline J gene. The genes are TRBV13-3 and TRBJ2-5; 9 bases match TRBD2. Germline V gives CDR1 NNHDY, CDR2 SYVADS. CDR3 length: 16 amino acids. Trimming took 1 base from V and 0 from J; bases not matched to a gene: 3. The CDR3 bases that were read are TGTGCCAGCAGTGATAACTGGGGGGCTAACCAAGACACCCAGTAC. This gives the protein CASSDNWGANQDTQY. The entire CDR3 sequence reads CASSDNWGANQDTQYF.

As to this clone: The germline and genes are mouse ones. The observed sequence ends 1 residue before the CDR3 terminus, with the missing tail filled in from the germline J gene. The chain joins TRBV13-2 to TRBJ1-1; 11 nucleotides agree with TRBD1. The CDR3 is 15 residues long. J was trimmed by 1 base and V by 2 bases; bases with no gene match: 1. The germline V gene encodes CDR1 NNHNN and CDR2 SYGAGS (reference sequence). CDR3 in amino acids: CASGEGTGGNTEVFF. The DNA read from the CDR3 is TGTGCCAGCGGTGAGGGGACAGGGGGAAACACAGAAGTCTTC.

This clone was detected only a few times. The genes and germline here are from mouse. The CDR3 sequence: CTCSADHRAKYEQYF. CDR3 DNA, as far as it was read: TGCACCTGCAGTGCAGATCACAGGGCCAAATATGAACAGTAC. This rearrangement joins TRBV1 to TRBJ2-7, with D possibly being TRBD1 (6 bases). The read ends 1 residue early relative to the CDR3; the germline J gene fills the gap. CDR3 length: 15 residues. The germline V gene has CDR1 NSQYPW and CDR2 LRSPGD (reference sequence). Between the trimmed V and J ends, which lost 0 bases and 4 bases, there was a span of 13 bases. The whole variable domain, remainder taken from reference TRBV1 and TRBJ2-7, is VTLLEQNPRWRLVPRGQAVNLRCILKNSQYPWMSWYQQDLQKQLQWLFTLRSPGDKEVKSLPGADYLATRVTDTELRLQVANMSQGRTLYCTCSADHRAKYEQYFGPGTRLTVL.

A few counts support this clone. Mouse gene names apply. The CDR3 DNA, read in part, is TGTGCCAGCAGTCTCCGGGACTGGGCCTATGAACAGTAC. This encodes CASSLRDWAYEQY. The full-length CDR3 reads as CASSLRDWAYEQYF. The chain recombines TRBV13-3 with TRBJ2-7; 9 nucleotides match TRBD2. From the germline J gene comes the end of the CDR3, since the read stops 1 residue before it. The V segment lost 4 bases and the J segment 2 bases; nucleotides outside the gene matches: 4. This CDR3 comprises 14 residues. Germline V gene data show CDR1 as NNHDY and CDR2 as SYVADS.

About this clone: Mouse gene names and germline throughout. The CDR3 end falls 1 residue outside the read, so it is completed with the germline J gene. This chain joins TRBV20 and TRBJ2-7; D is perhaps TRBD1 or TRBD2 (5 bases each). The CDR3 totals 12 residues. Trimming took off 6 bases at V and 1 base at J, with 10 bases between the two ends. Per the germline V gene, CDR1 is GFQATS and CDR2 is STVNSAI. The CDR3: CGARGRSYEQYF. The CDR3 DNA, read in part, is TGTGGTGCACGGGGGAGGTCCTATGAACAGTAC.

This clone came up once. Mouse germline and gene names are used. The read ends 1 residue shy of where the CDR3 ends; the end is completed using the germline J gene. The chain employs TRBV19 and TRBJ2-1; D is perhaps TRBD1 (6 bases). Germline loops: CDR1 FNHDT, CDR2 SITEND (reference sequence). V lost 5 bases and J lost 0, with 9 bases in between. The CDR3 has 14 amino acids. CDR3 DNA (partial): TGTGCCAGCAGCACAGGGCTTAACTATGCTGAGCAGTTC. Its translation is CASSTGLNYAEQF. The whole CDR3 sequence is CASSTGLNYAEQFF.